Below, one T cell receptor (beta chain) is given with its context. Its specificity is unknown. Clones were sequenced by immunoSEQ multiplex PCR, and TCRdb holds only the in-frame ones, with some missing. The table records about 2.4 million clones, approximately 93% of them present only once. Splitting the CD4+ cells yielded a CD45RA+ naive subset and a CD45RA-negative memory subset. This entry is derived from a study of shared clonotypes between healthy human individuals. Notes on the study in general: Some clonotypes were shared by all four sorted-subset donors, while others were not shared. The non-shared ones had lower generation probabilities than the shared ones.

Germline-derived CDR1 and CDR2 are LGHNA and YSLEER. CDR3 size: 16 residues. V shed 1 base and J shed 2 bases, with 13 bases lying between them. This TCR came from a man younger than 35 in good health. Some clones in this sample may be carry-over from other donors' samples. J is TRBJ2-3 and V is TRBV4-3, with D possibly TRBD2 on 6 matching bases. The sequencing sample was made of naive CD4+ T cells from PBMCs. Subset given: CD45RA+ positively selected. As DNA, the CDR3 is TGCGCCAGCAGCCAAGGATTAGCGGTGGTCACAGATACGCAGTATTTT. This gives the protein CASSQGLAVVTDTQYF.